Listed below are T cell receptor beta chains from one sample, sequenced in a study of blood T cell repertoires in COVID-19. Some clones are missing from TCRdb's copy, which holds only in-frame ones; the method was immunoSEQ multiplex PCR. The sample yields about 180,000 clones, 60% to 80% seen once. The specimen was PBMCs or T cells enriched from blood (not recorded which). These receptors were obtained from a man aged 60-69 years who had been exposed to COVID-19. Each CDR3 is given with its conserved first and last residue. Fields, in order: D gene, clone size, J gene, CDR3 length, V gene, CDR3 DNA, CDR3 protein. D genes are given only for firm matches. The size of a clone is reported for some rows only, either as once, few or many, or as a class for expanded clones.

D: NA
size: NA
J: TRBJ2-1
length: 15
V: TRBV7-2
DNA: TGTGCCAGCAGCTTAAGGAGATCTGGCTACAATGAGCAGTTCTTC
CDR3: CASSLRRSGYNEQFF

D: TRBD2
size: NA
J: TRBJ2-1
length: 16
V: TRBV5-1
DNA: TGCGCCAGCAGAAGCTACGCGACTAGCGGCTACAATGAGCAGTTCTTC
CDR3: CASRSYATSGYNEQFF

D: NA
size: NA
J: TRBJ1-5
length: 13
V: TRBV30
DNA: TGTGCCTGGAGTGGACTGGACAATCAGCCCCAGCATTTT
CDR3: CAWSGLDNQPQHF

D: NA
size: NA
J: TRBJ2-3
length: 13
V: TRBV12-3/TRBV12-4
DNA: TGTGCCAGCAGTTTGGGCAGCACAGATACGCAGTATTTT
CDR3: CASSLGSTDTQYF

D: NA
size: NA
J: TRBJ2-7
length: 12
V: TRBV28
DNA: TGTGCCAGCAGTTTCGGGGGAAACGAGCAGTACTTC
CDR3: CASSFGGNEQYF

D: TRBD2
size: NA
J: TRBJ2-5
length: 16
V: TRBV15
DNA: TGTGCCACCAGCAGAGAGCTAGCGGGAGTTGGTGAGACCCAGTACTTC
CDR3: CATSRELAGVGETQYF

D: NA
size: once
J: TRBJ1-3
length: 17
V: TRBV7-9
DNA: TGTGCCAGCAGGGACTTGGGAGGACAACTCAGTGGAAACACCATATATTTT
CDR3: CASRDLGGQLSGNTIYF

D: NA
size: NA
J: TRBJ2-2
length: 13
V: TRBV30
DNA: TGTGCCTGCGGTCCTCGGAACACCGGGGAGCTGTTTTTT
CDR3: CACGPRNTGELFF

D: NA
size: NA
J: TRBJ2-2
length: 21
V: TRBV6-6
DNA: TGTGCCAGCAGTCTCTATCTTGTCCCCGGACAGAGCAACGCGAACACCGGGGAGCTGTTTTTT
CDR3: CASSLYLVPGQSNANTGELFF

D: NA
size: NA
J: TRBJ1-3
length: 16
V: TRBV5-8
DNA: TGTGCCAGCAGCTTGGTCGTCGCAGGGTCTGGAAACACCATATATTTT
CDR3: CASSLVVAGSGNTIYF

D: NA
size: NA
J: TRBJ1-5
length: 15
V: TRBV27
DNA: TGTGCCAGCAGCACAGACCGGGGAAGCAATCAGCCCCAGCATTTT
CDR3: CASSTDRGSNQPQHF

D: NA
size: NA
J: TRBJ1-5
length: 14
V: TRBV6-5
DNA: TGTGCCAGCAGCGCCGGGGCGGGGGATCAGCCCCAGCATTTT
CDR3: CASSAGAGDQPQHF

D: NA
size: NA
J: TRBJ1-1
length: 12
V: TRBV28
DNA: TGTGCCAGCAGTCCCAACTTTCCTGAAGCTTTCTTT
CDR3: CASSPNFPEAFF

D: TRBD1
size: NA
J: TRBJ2-5
length: 14
V: TRBV11-2
DNA: TGTGCCAGCAGCTATGGACAGGGCCGAGAGACCCAGTACTTC
CDR3: CASSYGQGRETQYF